This TCR beta chain came from a study of spatial heterogeneity in lung cancer. The study, taken as a whole, reports: Counts of expanded intratumoral alpha and beta TCRs tracked tumor mutation counts.

In its sample, this clonotype ranks as medium-sized (0.01 to 0.1%). Its antigen remains unknown. Time point here: sample taken at primary tumor resection. Unsorted samples of tumor, nontumor lung or frozen PBMC had their whole RNA sequenced. Deletions cut 4 bases from V and 4 bases from J, with 12 bases between. Germline lookup yields CDR1 SGHAT and CDR2 FQNNGV. This CDR3 spans 14 amino acids. TCRdb reprocessed the 5' RACE reads via MiXCR and lists one record per CDR3 protein. Of about 2,600 distinct CDR3 sequences listed, approximately 7.4% are singletons. Specimen: lung tumor tissue, collected at surgery. The clonotype originates from a female donor with early-stage non-small cell lung cancer. The gene calls are TRBV11-2 and TRBJ2-3, with D perhaps assigned TRBD1 or TRBD2 (7 bases each). The DNA for the CDR3 is TGTGCCAGCAGCTGGCAGGGGGGGTCAGATACGCAGTATTTT. Translated: CASSWQGGSDTQYF.